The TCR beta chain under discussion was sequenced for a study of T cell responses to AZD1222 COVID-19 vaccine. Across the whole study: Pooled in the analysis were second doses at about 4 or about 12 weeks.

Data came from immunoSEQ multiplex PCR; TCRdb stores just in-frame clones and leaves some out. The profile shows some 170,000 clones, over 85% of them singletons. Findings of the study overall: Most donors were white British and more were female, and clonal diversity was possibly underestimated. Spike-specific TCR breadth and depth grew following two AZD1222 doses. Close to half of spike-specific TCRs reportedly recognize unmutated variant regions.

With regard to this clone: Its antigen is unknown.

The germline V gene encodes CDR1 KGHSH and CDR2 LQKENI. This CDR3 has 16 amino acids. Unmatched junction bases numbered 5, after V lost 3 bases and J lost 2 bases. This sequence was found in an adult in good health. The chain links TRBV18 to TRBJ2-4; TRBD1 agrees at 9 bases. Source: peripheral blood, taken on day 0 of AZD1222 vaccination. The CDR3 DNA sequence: TGTGCCAGCTCACCTACAGGGGGCGATTCCAAAAACATTCAGTACTTC. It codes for CASSPTGGDSKNIQYF.